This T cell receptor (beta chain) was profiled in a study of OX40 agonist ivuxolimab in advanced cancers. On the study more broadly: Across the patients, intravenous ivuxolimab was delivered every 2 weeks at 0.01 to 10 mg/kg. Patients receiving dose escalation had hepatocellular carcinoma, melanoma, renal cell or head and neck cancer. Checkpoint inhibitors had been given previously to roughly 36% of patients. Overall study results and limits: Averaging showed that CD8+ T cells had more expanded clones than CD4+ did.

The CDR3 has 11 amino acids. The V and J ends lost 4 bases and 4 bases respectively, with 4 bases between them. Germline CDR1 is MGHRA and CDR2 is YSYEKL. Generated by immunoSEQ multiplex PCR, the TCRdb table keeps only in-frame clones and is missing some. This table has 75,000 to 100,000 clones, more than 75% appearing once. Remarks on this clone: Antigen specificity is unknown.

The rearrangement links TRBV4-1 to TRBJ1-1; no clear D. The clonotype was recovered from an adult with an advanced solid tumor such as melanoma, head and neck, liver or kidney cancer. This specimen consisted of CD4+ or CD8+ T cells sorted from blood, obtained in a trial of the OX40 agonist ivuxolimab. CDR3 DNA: TGCGCCAGCAGCCGGGGCACTGAAGCTTTCTTT. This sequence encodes CASSRGTEAFF.